This T cell receptor beta chain comes out of a study of blood T cell repertoires in COVID-19. Background on the study: Collection of acute and convalescent COVID-19 samples took place in the United States, Italy and Spain.

The CDR3 has 12 amino acids. Germline CDR1 and CDR2: SGHTA and FQGNSA. V lost 1 base, J lost 11 bases, and 11 bases lay in between. Authors' methods: Estimation of nucleated cell counts relied on the amplification of reference gene primers. Method: immunoSEQ multiplex PCR; TCRdb's copy keeps in-frame clones and lacks some. V, J and clone size derive from that table, while D and trimming were established from the DNA sequence. Of approximately 55,000 clones in the sample, about nine tenths are singletons; the top ten hold 5% to 7%. This chain joins TRBV7-2 and TRBJ1-1; tentatively, D is TRBD1 (6 bases). This TCR derives from a man aged 50-60 years with active COVID-19. Sequenced: peripheral blood. The CDR3 DNA is TGTGCCAGCAGCTTAGAAGGGGGTCGGGCTTTCTTT. Its protein product is CASSLEGGRAFF.